The rows below give T cell receptor beta chains drawn from one sample of a study of blood T cell repertoires in COVID-19. Using immunoSEQ multiplex PCR, the repertoire was profiled, and TCRdb retains in-frame clones only, with some absent. The table has around 87,000 clones, 77% seen once; the top ten hold roughly a tenth. The sequencing input was peripheral blood. These receptors originate from a woman over 75 with acute or convalescent COVID-19. Each CDR3 is given with its conserved first and last residue. A D gene is named only where the DNA matches it firmly. Size tells how often a clone was seen (once, few, many) or the class of an expanded clone, and some rows leave it out.

J: TRBJ1-1; V: TRBV6-5; size: NA; D: NA; DNA: TGTGCCAGCAGTTACTCCGAGACAGTGGGGACTGAAGCTTTCTTT; CDR3: CASSYSETVGTEAFF
J: TRBJ1-2; V: TRBV29-1; size: few; D: NA; DNA: TGCAGCGTTGAAGGGTCGGGATATGGCTACACCTTC; CDR3: CSVEGSGYGYTF
J: TRBJ2-5; V: TRBV6-2/TRBV6-3; size: NA; D: NA; DNA: TGTGCCAGCAGTTATTTTATCCAAGAGACCCAGTACTTC; CDR3: CASSYFIQETQYF
J: TRBJ2-7; V: TRBV6-2/TRBV6-3; size: NA; D: NA; DNA: TGTGCCAGCAGTTACGACCAGGGCTACGAGCAGTACTTC; CDR3: CASSYDQGYEQYF
J: TRBJ2-7; V: TRBV28; size: NA; D: TRBD2; DNA: TGTGCCAGCAAGGGAGCGGGACCCTACGAGCAGTACTTC; CDR3: CASKGAGPYEQYF
J: TRBJ1-2; V: TRBV11-2; size: NA; D: NA; DNA: TGTGCCAGCAGCTTAGCAGGGGCCCGCCCCTATGGCTACACCTTC; CDR3: CASSLAGARPYGYTF
J: TRBJ1-1; V: TRBV2; size: NA; D: NA; DNA: TGTGCCAGCAGGAGGGCGGAGCAGCCTGAAGCTTTCTTT; CDR3: CASRRAEQPEAFF
J: TRBJ1-5; V: TRBV7-2; size: few; D: TRBD1; DNA: TGTGCCAGCAGCTTAAGAACCTTAAGGGACAGGCTGAGCAATCAGCCCCAGCATTTT; CDR3: CASSLRTLRDRLSNQPQHF
J: TRBJ1-2; V: TRBV28; size: NA; D: NA; DNA: TGTGCCAGCGTTACCACGGGAGCAGCTAACTATGGCTACACCTTC; CDR3: CASVTTGAANYGYTF
J: TRBJ1-1; V: TRBV7-8; size: NA; D: NA; DNA: TGTGCCAGCAGCTTAGGTGTCATGAACACTGAAGCTTTCTTT; CDR3: CASSLGVMNTEAFF
J: TRBJ2-1; V: TRBV7-6; size: few; D: TRBD2; DNA: TGTGCCAGCAGCTTTTCTAGCGGGAGTTACAATGAGCAGTTCTTC; CDR3: CASSFSSGSYNEQFF
J: TRBJ1-4; V: TRBV6-2/TRBV6-3; size: once; D: TRBD1; DNA: TGTGCCAGCAGCACCCGGGACAGGACGAATGAAAAACTGTTTTTT; CDR3: CASSTRDRTNEKLFF
J: TRBJ2-7; V: TRBV27; size: NA; D: TRBD1; DNA: TGTGCCAGCAGTTACACAGGGGGTAAACGCGAGCAGTACTTC; CDR3: CASSYTGGKREQYF
J: TRBJ2-7; V: TRBV4-1; size: few; D: TRBD2; DNA: TGCGCCAGCAGCCAAGATTATCTAGCGGGAGGCAAGAACGAGCAGTACTTC; CDR3: CASSQDYLAGGKNEQYF
J: TRBJ1-2; V: TRBV27; size: NA; D: TRBD1; DNA: TGTGCCAGCAGTTCCGACACAGGGGGTGGCTACACCTTC; CDR3: CASSSDTGGGYTF
J: TRBJ1-1; V: TRBV5-4; size: NA; D: NA; DNA: TGTGCCAGCAGCTTGTCAGGGGTCTTGAACACTGAAGCTTTCTTT; CDR3: CASSLSGVLNTEAFF
J: TRBJ1-2; V: TRBV5-1; size: NA; D: NA; DNA: TGCGCCAGCAGCTCGGGGGAGTATGGCTACACCTTC; CDR3: CASSSGEYGYTF
J: TRBJ2-7; V: TRBV19; size: NA; D: TRBD1; DNA: TGTGCCAGTAGTATTGGGACAGGACTACTCTACGAGCAGTACTTC; CDR3: CASSIGTGLLYEQYF
J: TRBJ2-1; V: TRBV5-1; size: NA; D: NA; DNA: TGCGCCAGCAGCTCCAGGGAAGGCTACAATGAGCAGTTCTTC; CDR3: CASSSREGYNEQFF
J: TRBJ1-2; V: TRBV6-2/TRBV6-3; size: NA; D: NA; DNA: TGTGCCAGCAGTTACTCGATCCCCGAGGCCGGGGACTATGGCTACACCTTC; CDR3: CASSYSIPEAGDYGYTF
J: TRBJ1-2; V: TRBV16; size: NA; D: NA; DNA: TGTGCCAGCAGCCACGGGATTAACTATGGCTACACCTTC; CDR3: CASSHGINYGYTF
J: TRBJ1-5; V: TRBV6-1; size: NA; D: NA; DNA: TGTGCCAGCAGTGAATTGCCCCCGGGAAGCAATCAGCCCCAGCATTTT; CDR3: CASSELPPGSNQPQHF
J: TRBJ2-5; V: TRBV7-2; size: NA; D: NA; DNA: TGTGCCAGCAGCTTAGGCGGATGGTACCAAGAGACCCAGTACTTC; CDR3: CASSLGGWYQETQYF
J: TRBJ1-6; V: TRBV2; size: NA; D: NA; DNA: TGTGCCAGCAACTCATGGGCCGCCGATTCACCCCTCCACTTT; CDR3: CASNSWAADSPLHF